The 21 T cell receptor beta chains listed next were all sequenced from one sample in a study of blood T cells in healthy people across ages. Next came a second PCR, run for about 7 to 12 cycles, which used a sample-barcoded 5' primer along with a J-beta primer mix. TCRdb reprocessed the 5' RACE reads via MiXCR and lists one record per CDR3 protein. This table has about 640,000 distinct CDR3 sequences, over 40% appearing once. The specimen sequenced was blood. These receptors all come from a man of 80 years or more in good health.

The chain joins TRBV29-1 to TRBJ2-5, with 13 bases lining up with TRBD2. The CDR3 covers 16 residues. Germline CDR1 is SQVTM and CDR2 is ANQGSEA. V was clipped by 2 bases and J by 9 bases; unmatched bases: 12. DNA of the CDR3: TGCAGCGTTGAAACTGGGGGGACTAGCGGGAAGTCCGCCCAGTACTTC. It codes for CSVETGGTSGKSAQYF.

The chain is built from TRBV6-1 and TRBJ2-3, with 14 bases aligning to TRBD2. After removal of 6 bases from V and 1 base from J, the junction contained 3 bases not matched to a gene. Germline V gene sequence: CDR1 MNHNS, CDR2 SASEGT. The CDR3 consists of 16 residues. The CDR3 sequence: CASSETSGGGTDTQYF. The CDR3 region has the DNA TGTGCCAGCAGCGAGACTAGCGGGGGGGGCACAGATACGCAGTATTTT.

A word on this clonotype: The junction departs from germline at one end; a sequencing error may be responsible. V is TRBV5-1 and J is TRBJ2-1; D is perhaps TRBD1 (6 bases). The CDR3 loop spans 13 amino acids. Germline CDR1 SGHRS, CDR2 YFSETQ. The CDR3 reads CASSFGQYNEKFF. The DNA of the CDR3 is TGCGCCAGCAGCTTCGGACAGTACAATGAGAAGTTCTTC. Full variable domain (outside the CDR3, taken from reference TRBV5-1 and TRBJ2-1): KAGVTQTPRYLIKTRGQQVTLSCSPISGHRSVSWYQQTPGQGLQFLFEYFSETQRNKGNFPGRFSGRQFSNSRSEMNVSTLELGDSALYLCASSFGQYNEKFFGPGTRLTVL.

The V gene is TRBV11-2, the J gene TRBJ2-7; D is possibly TRBD1 or TRBD2 (7 bases each). V was pared by 3 bases and J by 6 bases, with 15 bases between. The CDR3 covers 14 residues. Germline assignment: CDR1 SGHAT and CDR2 FQNNGV. DNA of the CDR3: TGTGCCAGCAGCTTTGACCTCAGGGGGGGCGAGCAGTACTTC. It specifies CASSFDLRGGEQYF.

This clonotype was picked up many times. Written as DNA, the CDR3 is TGCAGCGTGAGACAGGGGAATACAGATACGCAGTATTTT. The encoded protein is CSVRQGNTDTQYF. The chain employs TRBV29-1 and TRBJ2-3, with 8 bases fitting TRBD1. V lost 6 bases and J lost 3; bases outside the gene matches: 5. This CDR3 contains 13 residues. The V gene's germline CDR1 is SQVTM and CDR2 ANQGSEA.

This clonotype was detected only a few times. The V gene is TRBV30, the J gene TRBJ1-1, with a possible D match to TRBD1 (6 bases). The CDR3 consists of 14 residues. V lost 2 bases and J lost 6, with 16 bases in between. Germline V lookup: CDR1 GTSNPN, CDR2 SVGIG (reference sequence). The DNA of the CDR3 is TGTGCCTGGAGTCGGACGGGGGGCAGGGCTGAAGCTTTCTTT. It codes for CAWSRTGGRAEAFF. Drawing the rest from reference TRBV30 and TRBJ1-1, the complete variable domain is SQTIHQWPATLVQPVGSPLSLECTVEGTSNPNLYWYRQAAGRGLQLLFYSVGIGQISSEVPQNLSASRPQDRQFILSSKKLLLSDSGFYLCAWSRTGGRAEAFFGQGTRLTVV.

This chain uses TRBV6-2 or TRBV6-3 with TRBJ2-5; D ambiguous. CDR3 size: 10 residues. Trimming stripped 7 bases from V and 5 bases from J, with 5 bases between. Germline CDR1 and CDR2: MNHEY and SVGEGT. This CDR3 is CASNKETQYF. The CDR3 coding sequence is TGTGCCAGCAACAAGGAGACCCAGTACTTC.

This clonotype has more than one count but fewer than ten. The V gene is TRBV2, the J gene TRBJ1-2, with TRBD1 identical over 7 bases. Looked up from germline, CDR1 is SNHLY and CDR2 is FYNNEI. Unmatched junction bases numbered 4, after V lost 7 bases and J lost 8 bases. The CDR3 totals 11 residues. CDR3 loop: CASKGQDGYTF. The CDR3 DNA is TGTGCCAGCAAAGGACAGGACGGCTACACCTTC.

This clonotype was counted at least ten times. The V gene is TRBV10-1, the J gene TRBJ2-2; D is perhaps TRBD1 (5 bases). V lost 11 bases to trimming and J lost 4 bases, with 17 bases between them. Germline V gives CDR1 WNHNN, CDR2 SYGVQD (reference sequence). The CDR3 loop spans 14 amino acids. This chain's CDR3 is CADPRTFVTGELFF. CDR3 nucleotide sequence: TGCGCCGACCCCAGGACATTCGTCACCGGGGAGCTGTTTTTT.

The gene calls are TRBV5-1 and TRBJ2-3; 7 bases match TRBD2. The germline V gene encodes CDR1 SGHRS and CDR2 YFSETQ. The CDR3 sequence is 16 residues long. The junction had 8 bases not matched to a gene; V was cut back by 1 base and J by 3 bases. The CDR3 region has the DNA TGCGCCAGCAGCTTGAATGTTCTAGCGGAGACAGATACGCAGTATTTT. Amino acids: CASSLNVLAETDTQYF.

The genes are TRBV14 and TRBJ2-1; D possibly corresponds to TRBD2 (5 bases). Germline loops: CDR1 SGHDN, CDR2 FVKESK. V shed 1 base and J shed 9 bases, with 10 bases lying between them. The CDR3 is made up of 13 amino acids. The CDR3 DNA follows: TGTGCCAGCAGCCAAGTCAGCGGCCGTGAGCAGTTCTTC. Protein: CASSQVSGREQFF. The full variable domain, in which reference TRBV14 and TRBJ2-1 provide the parts outside the CDR3, is EAGVTQFPSHSVIEKGQTVTLRCDPISGHDNLYWYRRVMGKEIKFLLHFVKESKQDESGMPNNRFLAERTGGTYSTLKVQPAELEDSGVYFCASSQVSGREQFFGPGTRLTVL.

This clonotype came up a few times. The chain uses TRBV7-8 and TRBJ2-5; 16 nucleotides agree with TRBD2. This CDR3 has 17 residues. CDR1 SGHVS and CDR2 FQNEAQ come from the germline V gene. The junction had 8 bases not matched to a gene; V was cut back by 5 bases and J by 5 bases. CDR3 protein: CASSLGLAGGRAETQYF. The CDR3 region has the DNA TGTGCCAGCAGCCTGGGACTAGCGGGAGGGCGGGCTGAGACCCAGTACTTC. Full variable domain (rest looked up from reference TRBV7-8 and TRBJ2-5): GAGVSQSPRYKVAKRGQDVALRCDPISGHVSLFWYQQALGQGPEFLTYFQNEAQLDKSGLPSDRFFAERPEGSVSTLKIQRTQQEDSAVYLCASSLGLAGGRAETQYFGPGTRLLVL.

The chain carries TRBV28 and TRBJ2-3; 7 positions match TRBD1. The germline V gene has CDR1 MDHEN and CDR2 SYDVKM. V gave up 7 bases and J gave up 0 bases; unmatched junction bases: 7. CDR3 length: 15 residues. Here the CDR3 DNA reads TGTGCCAGCAACAGGGACAGAACTAGCACAGATACGCAGTATTTT. Residues: CASNRDRTSTDTQYF.

The rearrangement uses TRBV6-5 and TRBJ2-2; TRBD1 matches 7 bases. This CDR3 spans 14 amino acids. The ends lost 6 bases at V and 5 bases at J; junction bases unmatched: 6. CDR1 is MNHEY and CDR2 is SVGAGI in the germline V gene. The DNA for the CDR3 is TGTGCCAGCAGACCGGGACAGCTGACCGGGGAGCTGTTTTTT. This encodes CASRPGQLTGELFF.

This chain joins TRBV29-1 and TRBJ2-7; 8 bases are shared with TRBD1. The germline CDR1 and CDR2 sequences are SQVTM and ANQGSEA. Trimming removed 7 bases from V and 5 bases from J; junction bases left unmatched: 13. The CDR3 extends over 14 amino acids. The CDR3 DNA is TGCAGCGCTACCCCGGGGGCAGGGGGCCACGAGCAGTACTTC. Its translation is CSATPGAGGHEQYF.

V gene TRBV5-1 combines with J gene TRBJ1-1; D uncertain. V was shortened by 4 bases and J by 1 base, with 8 bases between the two germline ends. Germline CDR1 reads SGHRS; CDR2 reads YFSETQ. The CDR3 covers 13 residues. This CDR3 reads CASSVMQNTEAFF. The CDR3 DNA reads as TGCGCCAGCAGCGTAATGCAGAACACTGAAGCTTTCTTT. The variable domain in full, completed from reference TRBV5-1 and TRBJ1-1, reads KAGVTQTPRYLIKTRGQQVTLSCSPISGHRSVSWYQQTPGQGLQFLFEYFSETQRNKGNFPGRFSGRQFSNSRSEMNVSTLELGDSALYLCASSVMQNTEAFFGQGTRLTVV.

J is TRBJ2-1 and V is TRBV15, with TRBD2 matching 8 bases. The CDR3 is made up of 16 amino acids. J gave up 5 bases and V 4 bases, and 10 bases lay outside the gene matches. The germline V gene has CDR1 LNHNV and CDR2 YYDKDF (reference sequence). CDR3 bases: TGTGCCACCAGCACCCACTCCCAGCGGGGGAACAATGAGCAGTTCTTC. This gives the protein CATSTHSQRGNNEQFF.

This chain joins TRBV20-1 and TRBJ2-7; D is uncertain. The V end lost 5 bases, the J end lost 7 bases, and 18 bases lay between the germline ends. The length of the CDR3 is 13 residues. The germline CDR1 and CDR2 sequences are DFQATT and SNEGSKA (reference sequence). CDR3 coding DNA: TGCAGTGCTCTCAAGAGCTCCTACAATGAGCAGTACTTC. The encoded protein is CSALKSSYNEQYF.

V and J are TRBV7-2 and TRBJ1-2, with 7 bases lining up with TRBD1. Germline V CDR1 and CDR2: SGHTA, FQGNSA. J lost 4 bases, V lost 5 bases, and 7 bases had no gene match. The CDR3 extends over 14 amino acids. In nucleotides, the CDR3 is TGTGCCAGCAGCCGACAGGGTGGGGCCTATGGCTACACCTTC. Amino acids: CASSRQGGAYGYTF.

The chain combines TRBV18 with TRBJ2-5; the D is unclear. Germline V gene data show CDR1 as KGHSH and CDR2 as LQKENI. Trimming took 8 bases from V and 0 from J, leaving 7 bases between them. This CDR3 has 12 residues. The chain's CDR3 is CASHSYQETQYF. The CDR3 nucleotides are TGTGCCAGCCACAGTTACCAAGAGACCCAGTACTTC.

This rearrangement joins TRBV30 to TRBJ1-2; no definite D call. Deletions cut 3 bases from V and 7 bases from J, with 12 bases between. Germline CDR1 reads GTSNPN; CDR2 reads SVGIG (reference sequence). The CDR3 has 12 amino acids. The CDR3 region has the DNA TGTGCCTGGAGGAACGAAGGGCTTGGCTACACCTTC. This translates into CAWRNEGLGYTF.